What follows is one TCR beta chain and its context. Germline is not matched at one junction end, which may reflect a read error. The data belong to a study of healthy donors' naive CD4 and CD8 T cells. The V gene's germline CDR1 is MNHEY and CDR2 SVGAGI. CDR3 size: 11 residues. TCR libraries were built from about 0.55 ug of total RNA by linear amplification. TCRdb processed the reads anew with MiXCR; each CDR3 protein has one entry. The table lists approximately 200,000 distinct CDR3 sequences, 74% of them singletons. The source material was naive CD4+ and CD8+ T cells sorted from blood, pooled from several donors. This receptor was identified in a pool of human donors in good health; the sample pools cells from several healthy donors. This chain uses TRBV6-5 with TRBJ1-2, with unresolved D. CDR3 DNA: TGTGCCATCAGTACGTTGAACGGCTACACCTTC. Encoded protein: CAISTLNGYTF.